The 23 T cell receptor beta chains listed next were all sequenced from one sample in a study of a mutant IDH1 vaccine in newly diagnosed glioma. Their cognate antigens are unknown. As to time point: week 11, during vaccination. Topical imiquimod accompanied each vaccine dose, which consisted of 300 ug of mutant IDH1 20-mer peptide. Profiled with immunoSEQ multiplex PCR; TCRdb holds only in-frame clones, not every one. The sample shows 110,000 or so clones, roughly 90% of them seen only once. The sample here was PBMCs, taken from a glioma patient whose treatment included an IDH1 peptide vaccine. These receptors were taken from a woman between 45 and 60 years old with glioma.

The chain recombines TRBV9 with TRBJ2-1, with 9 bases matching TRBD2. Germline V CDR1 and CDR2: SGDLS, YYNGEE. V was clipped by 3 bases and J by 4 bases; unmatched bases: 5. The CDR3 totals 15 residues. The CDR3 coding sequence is TGTGCCAGCAGCGGACTAGCGGTGCCTTACAATGAGCAGTTCTTC. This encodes CASSGLAVPYNEQFF.

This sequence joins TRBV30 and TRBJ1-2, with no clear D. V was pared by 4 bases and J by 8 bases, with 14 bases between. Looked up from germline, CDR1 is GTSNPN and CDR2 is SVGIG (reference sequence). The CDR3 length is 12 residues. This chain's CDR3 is CAWMFGEGGYTF. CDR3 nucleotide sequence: TGTGCCTGGATGTTCGGGGAGGGCGGCTACACCTTC.

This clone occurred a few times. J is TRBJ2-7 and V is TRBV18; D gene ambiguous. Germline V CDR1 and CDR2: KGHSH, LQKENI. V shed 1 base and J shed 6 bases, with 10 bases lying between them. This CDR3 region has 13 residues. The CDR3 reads CASSPRLGIEQYF. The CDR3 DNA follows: TGTGCCAGCTCACCACGTCTGGGGATCGAGCAGTACTTC.

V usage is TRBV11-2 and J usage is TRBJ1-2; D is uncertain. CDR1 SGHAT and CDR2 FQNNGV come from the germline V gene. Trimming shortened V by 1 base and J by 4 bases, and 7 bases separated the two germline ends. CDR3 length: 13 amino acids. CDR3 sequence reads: CASSLGDGYGYTF. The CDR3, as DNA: TGTGCCAGCAGCTTAGGGGATGGCTATGGCTACACCTTC.

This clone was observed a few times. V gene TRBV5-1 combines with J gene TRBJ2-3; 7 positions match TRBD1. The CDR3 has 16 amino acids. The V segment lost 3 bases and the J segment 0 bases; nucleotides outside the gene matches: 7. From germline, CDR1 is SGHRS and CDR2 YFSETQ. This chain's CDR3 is CASSSPDRPSTDTQYF. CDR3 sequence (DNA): TGCGCCAGCAGCTCCCCGGACAGGCCTAGCACAGATACGCAGTATTTT. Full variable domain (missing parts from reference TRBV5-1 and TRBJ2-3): KAGVTQTPRYLIKTRGQQVTLSCSPISGHRSVSWYQQTPGQGLQFLFEYFSETQRNKGNFPGRFSGRQFSNSRSEMNVSTLELGDSALYLCASSSPDRPSTDTQYFGPGTRLTVL.

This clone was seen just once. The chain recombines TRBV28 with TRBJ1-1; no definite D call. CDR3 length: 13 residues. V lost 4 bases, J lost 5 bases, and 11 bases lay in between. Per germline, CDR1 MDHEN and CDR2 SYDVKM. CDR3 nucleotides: TGTGCCAGCAGTTATCACGCGGGGACTGAAGCTTTCTTT. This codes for CASSYHAGTEAFF.

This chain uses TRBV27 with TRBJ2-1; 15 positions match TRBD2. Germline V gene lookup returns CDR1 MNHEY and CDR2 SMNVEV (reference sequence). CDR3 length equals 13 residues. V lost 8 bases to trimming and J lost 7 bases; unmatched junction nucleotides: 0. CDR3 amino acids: CASGTSGRNEQFF. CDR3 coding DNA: TGTGCCAGCGGGACTAGCGGGAGGAATGAGCAGTTCTTC.

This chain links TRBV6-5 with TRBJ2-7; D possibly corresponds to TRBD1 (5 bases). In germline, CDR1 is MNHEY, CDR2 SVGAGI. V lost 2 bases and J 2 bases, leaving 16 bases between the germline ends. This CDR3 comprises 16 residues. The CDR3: CASSYHSPGITYEQYF. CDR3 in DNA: TGTGCCAGCAGTTACCACTCTCCAGGGATCACCTACGAGCAGTACTTC.

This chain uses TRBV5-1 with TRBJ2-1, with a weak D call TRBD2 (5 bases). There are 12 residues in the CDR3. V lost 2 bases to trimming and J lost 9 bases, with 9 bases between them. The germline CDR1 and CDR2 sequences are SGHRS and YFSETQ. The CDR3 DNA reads TGCGCCAGCAGCTTACCGGGGAGTGAGCAGTTCTTC. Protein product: CASSLPGSEQFF.

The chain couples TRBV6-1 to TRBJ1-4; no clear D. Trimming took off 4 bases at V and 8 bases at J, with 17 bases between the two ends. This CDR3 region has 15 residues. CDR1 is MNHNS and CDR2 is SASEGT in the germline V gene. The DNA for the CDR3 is TGTGCCAGCAGTGGGGGTAGGGCCGCTCGAGAAAAACTGTTTTTT. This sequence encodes CASSGGRAAREKLFF.

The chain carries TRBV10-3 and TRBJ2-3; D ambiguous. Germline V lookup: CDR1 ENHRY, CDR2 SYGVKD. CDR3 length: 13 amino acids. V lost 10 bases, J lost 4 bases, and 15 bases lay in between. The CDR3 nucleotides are TGTGCCACCAATGTACAAGGCTCAGATACGCAGTATTTT. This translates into CATNVQGSDTQYF.

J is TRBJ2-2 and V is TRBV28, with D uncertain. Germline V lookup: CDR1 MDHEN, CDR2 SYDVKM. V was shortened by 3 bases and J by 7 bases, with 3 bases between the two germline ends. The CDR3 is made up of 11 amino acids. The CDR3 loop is CASSFIGELFF. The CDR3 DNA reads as TGTGCCAGCAGTTTCATCGGGGAGCTGTTTTTT.

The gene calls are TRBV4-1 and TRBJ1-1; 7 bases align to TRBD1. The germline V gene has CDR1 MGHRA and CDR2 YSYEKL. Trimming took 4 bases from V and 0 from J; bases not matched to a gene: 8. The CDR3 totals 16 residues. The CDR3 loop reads CASSPTGYQLNTEAFF. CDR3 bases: TGCGCCAGCAGCCCGACAGGGTACCAATTGAACACTGAAGCTTTCTTT.

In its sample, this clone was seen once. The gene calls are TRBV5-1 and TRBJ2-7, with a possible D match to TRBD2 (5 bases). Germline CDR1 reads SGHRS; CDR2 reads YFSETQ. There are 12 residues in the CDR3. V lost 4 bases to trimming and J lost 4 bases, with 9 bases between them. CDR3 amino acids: CASSTGLYEQYF. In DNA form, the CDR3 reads TGCGCCAGCAGCACGGGATTGTACGAGCAGTACTTC.

The CDR3 sequence is CASSFQEDTEAFF. For the CDR3, the DNA is TGTGCCAGCAGCTTTCAGGAGGACACTGAAGCTTTCTTT. The V call is TRBV5-4, the J call TRBJ1-1; no firm D call. The V end was cut by 2 bases, the J end by 3 bases, with 8 bases between. The CDR3 runs to 13 residues. The V gene's germline CDR1 is SGHNT and CDR2 YYREEE (reference sequence). Together with reference TRBV5-4 and TRBJ1-1, the CDR3 gives the full variable domain: ETGVTQSPTHLIKTRGQQVTLRCSSQSGHNTVSWYQQALGQGPQFIFQYYREEENGRGNFPPRFSGLQFPNYSSELNVNALELDDSALYLCASSFQEDTEAFFGQGTRLTVV.

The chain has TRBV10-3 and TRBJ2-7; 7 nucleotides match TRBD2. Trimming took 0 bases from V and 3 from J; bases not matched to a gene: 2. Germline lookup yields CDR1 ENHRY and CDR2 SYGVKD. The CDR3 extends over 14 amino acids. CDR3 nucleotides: TGTGCCATCAGTGAGTCTGGGGGGGACTACGAGCAGTACTTC. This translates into CAISESGGDYEQYF.

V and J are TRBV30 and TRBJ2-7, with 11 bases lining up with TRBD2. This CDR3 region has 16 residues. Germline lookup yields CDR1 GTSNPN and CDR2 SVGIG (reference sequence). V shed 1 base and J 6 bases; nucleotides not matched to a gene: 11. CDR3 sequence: CAWSAAGLAAWGEQYF. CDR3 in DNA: TGTGCCTGGAGTGCCGCGGGACTAGCGGCGTGGGGCGAGCAGTACTTC.

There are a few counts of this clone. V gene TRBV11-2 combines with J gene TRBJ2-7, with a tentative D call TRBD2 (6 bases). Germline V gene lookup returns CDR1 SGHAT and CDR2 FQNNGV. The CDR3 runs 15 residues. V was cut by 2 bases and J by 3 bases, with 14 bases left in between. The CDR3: CASSLSDGRHYEQYF. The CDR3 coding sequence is TGTGCCAGCAGCTTATCCGATGGGAGGCACTACGAGCAGTACTTC. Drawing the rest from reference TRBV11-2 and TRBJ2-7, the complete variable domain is EAGVAQSPRYKIIEKRQSVAFWCNPISGHATLYWYQQILGQGPKLLIQFQNNGVVDDSQLPKDRFSAERLKGVDSTLKIQPAKLEDSAVYLCASSLSDGRHYEQYFGPGTRLTVT.

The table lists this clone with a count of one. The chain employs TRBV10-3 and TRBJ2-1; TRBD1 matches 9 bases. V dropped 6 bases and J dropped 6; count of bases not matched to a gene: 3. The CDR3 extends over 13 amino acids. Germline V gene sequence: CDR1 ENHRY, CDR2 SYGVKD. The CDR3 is CAISLGQGNEQFF. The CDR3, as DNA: TGTGCCATCAGCTTGGGACAGGGCAATGAGCAGTTCTTC.

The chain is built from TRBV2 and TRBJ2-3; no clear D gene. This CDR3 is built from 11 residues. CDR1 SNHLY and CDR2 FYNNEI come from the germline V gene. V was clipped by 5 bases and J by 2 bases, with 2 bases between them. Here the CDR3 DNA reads TGTGCCAGCAGTAACACAGATACGCAGTATTTT. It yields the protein CASSNTDTQYF.

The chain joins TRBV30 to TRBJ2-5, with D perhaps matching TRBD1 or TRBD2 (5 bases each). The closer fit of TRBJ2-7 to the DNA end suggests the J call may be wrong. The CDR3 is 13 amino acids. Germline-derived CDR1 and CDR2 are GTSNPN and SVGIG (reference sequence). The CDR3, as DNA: TGTGCCTGGAGTAGAGGGGTCCGGTACGAGCAGTACTTC. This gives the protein CAWSRGVRYEQYF.

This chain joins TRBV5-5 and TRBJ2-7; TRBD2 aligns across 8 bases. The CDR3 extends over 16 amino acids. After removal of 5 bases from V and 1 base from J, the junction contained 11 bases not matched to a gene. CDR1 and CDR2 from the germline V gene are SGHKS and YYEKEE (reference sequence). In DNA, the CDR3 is TGTGCCAGCAGTTATCGGGCGGGAGGAGTATCCTACGAGCAGTACTTC. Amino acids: CASSYRAGGVSYEQYF. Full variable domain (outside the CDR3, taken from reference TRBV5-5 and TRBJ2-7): DAGVTQSPTHLIKTRGQQVTLRCSPISGHKSVSWYQQVLGQGPQFIFQYYEKEERGRGNFPDRFSARQFPNYSSELNVNALLLGDSALYLCASSYRAGGVSYEQYFGPGTRLTVT.

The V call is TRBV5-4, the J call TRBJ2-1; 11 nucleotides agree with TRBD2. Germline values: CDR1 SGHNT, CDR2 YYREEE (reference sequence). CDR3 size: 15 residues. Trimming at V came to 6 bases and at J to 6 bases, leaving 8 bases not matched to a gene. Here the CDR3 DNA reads TGTGCCAGCACACAGACTAGCGGGATCGTCAATGAGCAGTTCTTC. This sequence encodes CASTQTSGIVNEQFF.